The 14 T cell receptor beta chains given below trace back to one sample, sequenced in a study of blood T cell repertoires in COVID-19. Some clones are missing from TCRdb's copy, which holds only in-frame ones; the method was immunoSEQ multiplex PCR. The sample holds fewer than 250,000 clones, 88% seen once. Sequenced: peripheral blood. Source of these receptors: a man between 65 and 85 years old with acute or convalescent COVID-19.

The CDR3 sequence is CASSKSGESGQPQHF. In nucleotides, the CDR3 is TGTGCCAGTAGCAAATCGGGCGAGAGCGGTCAGCCCCAGCATTTT. The chain has TRBV19 and TRBJ1-5; D uncertain. The CDR3 sequence is 15 residues long. V lost 6 bases and J lost 6, with 18 bases in between. The germline gives CDR1 LNHDA, CDR2 SQIVND (reference sequence).

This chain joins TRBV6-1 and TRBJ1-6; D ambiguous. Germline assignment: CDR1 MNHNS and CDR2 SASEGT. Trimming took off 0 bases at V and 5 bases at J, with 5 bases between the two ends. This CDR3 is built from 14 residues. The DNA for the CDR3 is TGTGCCAGCAGTGAAGCGGGCCATAATTCACCCCTCCACTTT. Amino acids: CASSEAGHNSPLHF.

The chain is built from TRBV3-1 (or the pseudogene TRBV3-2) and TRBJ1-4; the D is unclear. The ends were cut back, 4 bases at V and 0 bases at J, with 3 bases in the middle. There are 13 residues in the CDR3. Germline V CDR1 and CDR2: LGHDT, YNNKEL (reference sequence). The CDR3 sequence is CASSPATNEKLFF. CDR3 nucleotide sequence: TGTGCCAGCAGCCCCGCAACTAATGAAAAACTGTTTTTT.

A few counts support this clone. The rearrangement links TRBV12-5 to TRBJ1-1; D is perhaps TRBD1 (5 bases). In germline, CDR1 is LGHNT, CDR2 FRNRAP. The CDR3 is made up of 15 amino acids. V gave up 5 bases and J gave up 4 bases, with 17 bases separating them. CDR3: CASGLLGARTTEAFF. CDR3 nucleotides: TGTGCTAGTGGTCTCCTAGGGGCGAGGACCACTGAAGCTTTCTTT.

The CDR3 nucleotides are TGTGCCAGCAGCCAACAGGGCTACTATGGCTACACCTTC. This sequence encodes CASSQQGYYGYTF. The rearrangement joins TRBV12-3 or TRBV12-4 to TRBJ1-2; perhaps TRBD1 as D (6 bases). V was pared by 6 bases and J by 3 bases, with 11 bases between. CDR3 length: 13 amino acids.

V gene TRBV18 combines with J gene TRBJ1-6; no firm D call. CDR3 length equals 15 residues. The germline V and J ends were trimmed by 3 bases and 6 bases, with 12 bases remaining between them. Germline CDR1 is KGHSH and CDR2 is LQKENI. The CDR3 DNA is TGTGCCAGCTCACCCGCGGGTCTTGGTAATTCACCCCTCCACTTT. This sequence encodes CASSPAGLGNSPLHF. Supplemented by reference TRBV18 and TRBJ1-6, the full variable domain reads NAGVMQNPRHLVRRRGQEARLRCSPMKGHSHVYWYRQLPEEGLKFMVYLQKENIIDESGMPKERFSAEFPKEGPSILRIQQVVRGDSAAYFCASSPAGLGNSPLHFGNGTRLTVT.

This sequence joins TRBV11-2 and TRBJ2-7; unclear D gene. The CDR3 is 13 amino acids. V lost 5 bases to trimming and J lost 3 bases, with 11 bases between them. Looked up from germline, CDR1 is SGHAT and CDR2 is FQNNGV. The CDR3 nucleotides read TGTGCCAGCAGCACCGCTCCAGGCTACGAGCAGTACTTC. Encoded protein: CASSTAPGYEQYF.

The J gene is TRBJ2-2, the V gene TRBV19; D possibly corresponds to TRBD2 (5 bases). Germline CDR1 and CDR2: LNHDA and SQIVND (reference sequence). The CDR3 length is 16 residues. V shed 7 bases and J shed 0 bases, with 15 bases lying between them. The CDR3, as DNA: TGTGCCAGTACCCGTGGACTGAATACGAACACCGGGGAGCTGTTTTTT. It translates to CASTRGLNTNTGELFF.

The CDR3, as DNA: TGTGCCAGCACAGGGGCCGGGGAGCTGTTTTTT. The encoded protein is CASTGAGELFF. V usage is TRBV19 and J usage is TRBJ2-2, with 7 nucleotides matching TRBD1. This CDR3 comprises 11 residues. CDR1 and CDR2 (germline): LNHDA, SQIVND (reference sequence). Unmatched junction bases numbered 1, after V lost 9 bases and J lost 6 bases.

DNA of the CDR3: TGTGCCAGCGCTCGGAGCTCCTACGAGCAGTACTTC. It specifies CASARSSYEQYF. This chain uses TRBV28 with TRBJ2-7; D gene uncertain. V lost 8 bases and J 0 bases, leaving 8 bases between the germline ends. The CDR3 is made up of 12 amino acids. Germline V CDR1 and CDR2: MDHEN, SYDVKM.

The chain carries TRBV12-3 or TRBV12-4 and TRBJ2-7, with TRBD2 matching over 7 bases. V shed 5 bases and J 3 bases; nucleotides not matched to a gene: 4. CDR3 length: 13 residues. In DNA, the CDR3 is TGTGCCAGCAGTAGGGACTATCTCTACGAGCAGTACTTC. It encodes CASSRDYLYEQYF.

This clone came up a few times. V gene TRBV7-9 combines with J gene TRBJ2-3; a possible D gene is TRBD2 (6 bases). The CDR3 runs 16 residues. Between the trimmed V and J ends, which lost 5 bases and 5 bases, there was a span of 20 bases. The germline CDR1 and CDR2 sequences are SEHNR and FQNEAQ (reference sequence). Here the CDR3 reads CASSPKGMRRGDTQYF. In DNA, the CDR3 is TGTGCCAGCAGCCCTAAAGGAATGAGGAGGGGAGATACGCAGTATTTT. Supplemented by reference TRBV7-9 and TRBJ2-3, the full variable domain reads DTGVSQNPRHKITKRGQNVTFRCDPISEHNRLYWYRQTLGQGPEFLTYFQNEAQLEKSRLLSDRFSAERPKGSFSTLEIQRTEQGDSAMYLCASSPKGMRRGDTQYFGPGTRLTVL.

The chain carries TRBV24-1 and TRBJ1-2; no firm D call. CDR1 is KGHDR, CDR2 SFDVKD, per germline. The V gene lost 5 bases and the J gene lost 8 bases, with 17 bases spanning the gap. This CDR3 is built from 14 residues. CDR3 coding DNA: TGTGCCACCAGTGCCCCTCCCCCTAATCCAGGCTACACCTTC. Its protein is CATSAPPPNPGYTF.

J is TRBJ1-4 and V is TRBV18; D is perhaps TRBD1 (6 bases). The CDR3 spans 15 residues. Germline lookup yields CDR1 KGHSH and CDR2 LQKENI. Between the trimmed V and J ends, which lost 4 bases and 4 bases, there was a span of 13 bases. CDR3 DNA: TGTGCCAGCTCACAGGGTACAGGGAATAATGAAAAACTGTTTTTT. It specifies CASSQGTGNNEKLFF.